Listed below are T cell receptor beta chains from one sample, sequenced in a study of blood T cell repertoires in COVID-19. Some clones are missing from TCRdb's copy, which holds only in-frame ones; the method was immunoSEQ multiplex PCR. The table records 85,000 to 95,000 clones, 90% to 95% of them present only once. Sequenced material: peripheral blood. These receptors were collected from a woman in her forties or fifties in a cohort sampled during active COVID-19. CDR3s include the opening cysteine and the closing phenylalanine or tryptophan.

v_call	j_call	cdr3_aa
TRBV6-5	TRBJ2-7	CATRTGPYEQYF
TRBV19	TRBJ2-3	CASCPRGGTDTQYF
TRBV27	TRBJ2-1	CASSHSGQGARHEQFF
TRBV3-1/TRBV3-2	TRBJ2-3	CASSQGASGGNTQYF
TRBV10-3	TRBJ2-1	CAISEIAGGRSGQFF
TRBV18	TRBJ1-1	CASSPSRVPNTEAFF
TRBV3-1/TRBV3-2	TRBJ2-1	CASSPKTSLNEQFF
TRBV18	TRBJ1-2	CASSPPSSGSLGYTF
TRBV6-5	TRBJ2-7	CASSSDRESYEQYF
TRBV4-1	TRBJ1-5	CASSQAPGQGIWGQHF
TRBV10-3	TRBJ1-2	CAISEAGLSGSYGYTF
TRBV12-3/TRBV12-4	TRBJ1-1	CASSPRAGAKVGF
TRBV10-1	TRBJ2-2	CASSEEGQGRTGELFF
TRBV29-1	TRBJ2-7	CSVSRDLSSYEQYF
TRBV28	TRBJ1-6	CASSNWPGHRTSSYNSPLHF
TRBV15	TRBJ1-2	CATSRDRGAYGYTF
TRBV5-8	TRBJ2-5	CASSLASGEETQYF
TRBV5-8	TRBJ2-1	CASSISTRHNEQFF
TRBV7-2	TRBJ2-7	CASSPGQGGSYEQYF
TRBV6-5	TRBJ2-1	CASSYSKRYNEQFF
TRBV20-1	TRBJ2-5	CSASVAQETQYF
TRBV7-8	TRBJ1-2	CASSLRRGGGDYGYTF
TRBV10-3	TRBJ1-1	CAISDRTGMNTEAFF
TRBV6-5	TRBJ1-6	CASKRDSSYNSPLHF
TRBV18	TRBJ1-1	CASSPVPRQLNTEAFF
TRBV10-3	TRBJ1-5	CAISESGPQGQPQHF
TRBV3-1/TRBV3-2	TRBJ2-7	CASSQGDLTYEQYF
TRBV10-3	TRBJ1-1	CAISERQGLGGEAFF
TRBV11-2	TRBJ2-7	CASRWTGVDEQYF
TRBV6-2/TRBV6-3	TRBJ2-7	CASSHPGGGTFRYEQYF
TRBV6-5	TRBJ1-2	CASSYAFSVSNYGYTF
TRBV5-1	TRBJ1-4	CASKRDRGEKLFF
TRBV6-5	TRBJ2-7	CASSTDRDFPEQYF
TRBV10-1	TRBJ2-3	CASSEVSGGVTQYF
TRBV11-3	TRBJ2-1	CASSLRGSGGSSYNEQFF
TRBV7-8	TRBJ1-1	CASSLAGSGTEAFF
TRBV5-1	TRBJ2-2	CASSVIEAGELFF
TRBV5-1	TRBJ2-7	CASSLFTSGRALEEQYF
TRBV20-1	TRBJ2-7	CSAGTAYEQYF
TRBV3-1/TRBV3-2	TRBJ2-7	CASSHAPLAAPYEQYF
TRBV9	TRBJ1-3	CASSRGRGGSGNTIYF
TRBV10-1	TRBJ1-1	CASSEGTGFNPREAFF
TRBV4-1	TRBJ2-7	CASSPWEDTYEQYF
TRBV21-1	TRBJ2-7	CASSATGVYEQYF
TRBV7-2	TRBJ2-3	CASSLSRLSDTQYF
TRBV5-1	TRBJ2-5	CASSLWAGSMGTQYF
TRBV15	TRBJ1-1	CATSRVGAEAFF
TRBV10-3	TRBJ2-1	CAISEGDLRQFF
TRBV10-1	TRBJ2-1	CASSRGQAHNEQFF
TRBV6-2/TRBV6-3	TRBJ2-7	CASSRQLYEQYF
TRBV3-1/TRBV3-2	TRBJ2-1	CASSHSGRANEQFF
TRBV21-1	TRBJ2-7	CASSKVPSGPTFF
TRBV6-6	TRBJ1-2	CASVRGLGDRESGYTF
TRBV27	TRBJ2-4	CASSSQLRGSIQYF